This TCR beta chain was identified during a study of blood T cells in healthy people across ages. CDR3 size: 15 residues. CDR1 is SEHNR, CDR2 FQNEAQ, per germline (reference sequence). Losses at the gene ends were 7 bases for V and 10 bases for J; bases not matched to a gene: 15. The authors ran a second PCR of roughly 6 to 12 cycles using a sample-barcoded 5' primer and a J-beta primer mix. One entry per CDR3 protein, called by TCRdb with MiXCR from the 5' RACE reads. Among some 1.5 million distinct CDR3 sequences listed, approximately 30% were seen once. This clonotype was seen only once. The sequencing sample was made of blood. This chain joins TRBV7-9 and TRBJ1-4, with 7 bases fitting TRBD1. The sequence was collected from a woman in her twenties or thirties in good health. CDR3 in DNA: TGTGCCAGCACCTCCCGGGACAGATATGAAGGAAAACTGTTTTTT. Encoded protein: CASTSRDRYEGKLFF.